Listed here are 7 T cell receptor beta chains from one sample, sequenced in a study of T cells after posttransplantation cyclophosphamide. Profiled with immunoSEQ multiplex PCR; TCRdb holds only in-frame clones, not every one. In the table there are under 50,000 clones, 80% to 95% of which are singletons. Cyclophosphamide on days +3 and +4 followed busulfan-fludarabine conditioning and a marrow graft. The source material was PBMCs, sampled around 60 days after allogeneic stem cell transplant with posttransplant cyclophosphamide. The source of these receptors is a male patient in his sixties or seventies who received an allogeneic stem cell transplant from a related donor and was CMV-positive. Some T cells may arise from the graft donor.

In its sample, this clone was seen once. The rearrangement uses TRBV27 and TRBJ1-6, with D possibly matching TRBD1 (5 bases). The CDR3 spans 16 residues. Per germline, CDR1 MNHEY and CDR2 SMNVEV (reference sequence). The V gene lost 6 bases and the J gene lost 4 bases, with 16 bases spanning the gap. DNA for the CDR3: TGTGCCAGCAGAGGAGGCGGGGGGGATTATAATTCACCCCTCCACTTT. Protein: CASRGGGGDYNSPLHF.

This chain links TRBV11-2 with TRBJ2-3; TRBD2 is a possible D gene (6 bases). This CDR3 has 14 residues. V gave up 5 bases and J gave up 6 bases, with 15 bases separating them. Germline lookup yields CDR1 SGHAT and CDR2 FQNNGV. DNA for the CDR3: TGTGCCAGCAGCCGACCGGGACTGGGGGATACGCAGTATTTT. This codes for CASSRPGLGDTQYF.

This rearrangement joins TRBV6-6 to TRBJ2-7; D is possibly TRBD2 (7 bases). Germline V gene lookup returns CDR1 MNHNY and CDR2 SVGAGI (reference sequence). The CDR3 is 16 residues long. Trimming stripped 4 bases from V and 1 base from J, with 17 bases between. DNA of the CDR3: TGTGCCAGCAGTTGGCCTGGGGGGGCCGGGTCCTACGAGCAGTACTTC. Amino acids: CASSWPGGAGSYEQYF.

The genes are TRBV18 and TRBJ2-1, with TRBD2 identical over 12 bases. V shed 1 base and J 5 bases; nucleotides not matched to a gene: 6. CDR3 length equals 17 residues. Germline V lookup: CDR1 KGHSH, CDR2 LQKENI. The CDR3 region is CASSPRTSGAADNEQFF. In DNA, the CDR3 is TGTGCCAGCTCACCACGGACTAGCGGGGCGGCCGACAATGAGCAGTTCTTC.

The chain combines TRBV5-1 with TRBJ2-7, with a possible D match to TRBD1 (5 bases). The CDR3 is 13 amino acids. With 4 bases removed from V and 7 bases from J, the gap between germline ends came to 15 bases. Germline CDR1 is SGHRS and CDR2 is YFSETQ. The CDR3 DNA reads TGCGCCAGCAGCGCCTCGCAGGGAAGGGAGCAGTACTTC. This codes for CASSASQGREQYF.

This chain links TRBV6-6 with TRBJ1-5; 9 nucleotides line up with TRBD1. The V segment lost 7 bases and the J segment 4 bases; nucleotides outside the gene matches: 11. This CDR3 has 16 amino acids. Germline V gives CDR1 MNHNY, CDR2 SVGAGI (reference sequence). The CDR3 DNA reads TGTGCCAGCACGTCGGGACAGGGAAGTCGAAATCAGCCCCAGCATTTT. Amino acid sequence: CASTSGQGSRNQPQHF.

The chain links TRBV5-1 to TRBJ1-2; TRBD1 matches at 8 bases. V was clipped by 4 bases and J by 8 bases; unmatched bases: 4. The CDR3 sequence is 12 residues long. Germline V CDR1 and CDR2: SGHRS, YFSETQ. The CDR3 loop is CASSVTGEGYTF. The CDR3 region has the DNA TGCGCCAGCAGCGTGACAGGGGAAGGCTACACCTTC.